These T cell receptor beta chains were read from a single sample in a study of Ad26.COV2.S vaccination and SARS-CoV-2 variants. TCRdb's copy holds only in-frame clones and misses some; the assay was immunoSEQ multiplex PCR. The table shows hundreds of thousands of clones, with 80% to 90% occurring only once. The input for sequencing was peripheral blood, taken in a trial of Ad26.COV2.S vaccine versus placebo. These receptors were obtained from a person aged 18-60 years who received the Ad26.COV2.S COVID-19 vaccine or a placebo. Both conserved end residues are part of each CDR3. The D gene is left open where the match is weak. Where a row states a size, it is once, few, many or the class of an expanded clone; other rows omit it.

V gene	J gene	D gene	clone size	CDR3 protein	CDR3 DNA
TRBV18	TRBJ1-1	.	.	CASSPGTTTEAFF	TGTGCCAGCTCACCAGGGACCACGACTGAAGCTTTCTTT
TRBV7-3	TRBJ2-3	.	.	CASSQGGPTQYF	TGTGCCAGCAGCCAGGGGGGGCCTACGCAGTATTTT
TRBV9	TRBJ1-4	TRBD1	.	CASSVGTGEKLFF	TGTGCCAGCAGCGTCGGGACAGGGGAAAAACTGTTTTTT
TRBV5-6	TRBJ1-2	.	.	CASTLTVNYGYTF	TGTGCCAGCACCTTGACAGTTAACTATGGCTACACCTTC
TRBV25-1	TRBJ1-1	.	.	CASSGYRDTEAFF	TGTGCCAGCAGTGGTTACAGGGACACTGAAGCTTTCTTT
TRBV4-3	TRBJ1-6	TRBD1	.	CASSPGGGRGNSPLHF	TGCGCCAGCAGCCCCGGAGGGGGCAGGGGTAATTCACCCCTCCACTTT
TRBV7-9	TRBJ1-1	TRBD1	.	CASSLQPGQGNTEAFF	TGTGCCAGCAGCTTACAACCGGGACAGGGGAACACTGAAGCTTTCTTT
TRBV7-3	TRBJ2-5	.	.	CASSLDPYQETQYF	TGTGCCAGCAGCTTAGACCCGTACCAAGAGACCCAGTACTTC
TRBV7-9	TRBJ2-2	TRBD2	few	CASRQSGRLGTGELFF	TGTGCCAGCAGACAGAGCGGGAGATTGGGCACCGGGGAGCTGTTTTTT
TRBV7-3	TRBJ2-2	.	few	CASSFRLGELFF	TGTGCCAGCAGCTTTAGGTTAGGGGAGCTGTTTTTT
TRBV30	TRBJ2-5	.	.	CAWSVPGLQETQYF	TGTGCCTGGAGTGTGCCGGGACTCCAAGAGACCCAGTACTTC
TRBV6-2/TRBV6-3	TRBJ2-7	.	.	CASSFYYEQYF	TGTGCCAGCAGTTTCTACTACGAGCAGTACTTC
TRBV6-1	TRBJ1-2	TRBD1	.	CASSEGQPYGYTF	TGTGCCAGCAGTGAGGGACAGCCCTATGGCTACACCTTC
TRBV2	TRBJ2-7	.	.	CASRGAQGLRNEQYF	TGTGCCAGCAGGGGGGCTCAGGGGCTAAGGAACGAGCAGTACTTC
TRBV18	TRBJ2-2	.	once	CASSPQGGSSTGELFF	TGTGCCAGCTCACCCCAAGGGGGTAGCAGCACCGGGGAGCTGTTTTTT
TRBV5-1	TRBJ2-3	.	.	CASRGTTSTDTQYF	TGCGCCAGCAGGGGAACAACTAGCACAGATACGCAGTATTTT
TRBV3-1/TRBV3-2	TRBJ2-7	.	.	CASSFAGIYEQYF	TGTGCCAGCAGCTTCGCAGGAATCTACGAGCAGTACTTC
TRBV7-9	TRBJ2-2	.	.	CASSPPGRGGELFF	TGTGCCAGCAGCCCCCCCGGACGGGGCGGGGAGCTGTTTTTT
TRBV5-8	TRBJ2-7	TRBD2	.	CASRPTSGAVPSYEQYF	TGTGCCAGCAGACCGACTAGCGGGGCGGTCCCCTCCTACGAGCAGTACTTC
TRBV5-1	TRBJ2-1	TRBD2	.	CASTQNLAVRSYNEQFF	TGCGCCAGCACCCAAAATCTAGCGGTCCGCTCCTACAATGAGCAGTTCTTC
TRBV2	TRBJ1-1	TRBD1	few	CASSYTGDLTEAFF	TGTGCCAGCAGTTACACAGGGGATCTCACTGAAGCTTTCTTT
TRBV19	TRBJ1-1	TRBD1	.	CASSRTGWDTEAFF	TGTGCCAGTAGTAGGACAGGCTGGGACACTGAAGCTTTCTTT
TRBV23-1	TRBJ1-2	.	.	CASTLPGGYTF	TGCGCCAGCACGCTCCCCGGGGGCTACACCTTC
TRBV19	TRBJ2-7	TRBD2	.	CASSPSGTSPYEQYF	TGTGCCAGTAGTCCAAGCGGGACTAGCCCCTACGAGCAGTACTTC
TRBV5-1	TRBJ2-2	TRBD2	.	CASSTPGLADTGELFF	TGCGCCAGCAGCACCCCGGGACTAGCGGACACCGGGGAGCTGTTTTTT
TRBV2	TRBJ1-2	TRBD1	few	CASTDRVGGYTF	TGTGCCAGCACCGACAGGGTCGGGGGCTACACCTTC
TRBV5-1	TRBJ2-3	.	.	CASSPSGTDTQYF	TGCGCCAGCAGCCCGTCAGGGACAGATACGCAGTATTTT
TRBV2	TRBJ1-1	.	.	CASSALRVGVNTEAFF	TGTGCCAGCAGCGCTCTAAGGGTAGGGGTGAACACTGAAGCTTTCTTT
TRBV4-2	TRBJ2-7	.	.	CASSQDLAGTYEQYF	TGTGCCAGCAGCCAAGATTTGGCGGGAACCTACGAGCAGTACTTC
TRBV30	TRBJ2-1	TRBD2	.	CAWIRGGNEQFF	TGTGCCTGGATACGGGGGGGCAATGAGCAGTTCTTC
TRBV29-1	TRBJ2-1	.	.	CSRGQGNEQFF	TGCAGCCGGGGGCAGGGGAATGAGCAGTTCTTC
TRBV7-9	TRBJ2-5	TRBD2	.	CASRPPSGGRYQETQYF	TGTGCCAGCAGGCCTCCTAGCGGGGGCAGGTACCAAGAGACCCAGTACTTC
TRBV24-1	TRBJ2-1	.	once	CATSDPGRENEQFF	TGTGCCACCAGTGACCCGGGACGTGAAAATGAGCAGTTCTTC
TRBV9	TRBJ1-4	.	.	CASSVGGIGQHEKLFF	TGTGCCAGCAGCGTAGGGGGTATCGGACAGCATGAAAAACTGTTTTTT
TRBV11-3	TRBJ1-6	.	few	CASSSPRDATGDYNSPLHF	TGTGCCAGCAGCTCGCCTCGGGACGCGACAGGAGATTATAATTCACCCCTCCACTTT